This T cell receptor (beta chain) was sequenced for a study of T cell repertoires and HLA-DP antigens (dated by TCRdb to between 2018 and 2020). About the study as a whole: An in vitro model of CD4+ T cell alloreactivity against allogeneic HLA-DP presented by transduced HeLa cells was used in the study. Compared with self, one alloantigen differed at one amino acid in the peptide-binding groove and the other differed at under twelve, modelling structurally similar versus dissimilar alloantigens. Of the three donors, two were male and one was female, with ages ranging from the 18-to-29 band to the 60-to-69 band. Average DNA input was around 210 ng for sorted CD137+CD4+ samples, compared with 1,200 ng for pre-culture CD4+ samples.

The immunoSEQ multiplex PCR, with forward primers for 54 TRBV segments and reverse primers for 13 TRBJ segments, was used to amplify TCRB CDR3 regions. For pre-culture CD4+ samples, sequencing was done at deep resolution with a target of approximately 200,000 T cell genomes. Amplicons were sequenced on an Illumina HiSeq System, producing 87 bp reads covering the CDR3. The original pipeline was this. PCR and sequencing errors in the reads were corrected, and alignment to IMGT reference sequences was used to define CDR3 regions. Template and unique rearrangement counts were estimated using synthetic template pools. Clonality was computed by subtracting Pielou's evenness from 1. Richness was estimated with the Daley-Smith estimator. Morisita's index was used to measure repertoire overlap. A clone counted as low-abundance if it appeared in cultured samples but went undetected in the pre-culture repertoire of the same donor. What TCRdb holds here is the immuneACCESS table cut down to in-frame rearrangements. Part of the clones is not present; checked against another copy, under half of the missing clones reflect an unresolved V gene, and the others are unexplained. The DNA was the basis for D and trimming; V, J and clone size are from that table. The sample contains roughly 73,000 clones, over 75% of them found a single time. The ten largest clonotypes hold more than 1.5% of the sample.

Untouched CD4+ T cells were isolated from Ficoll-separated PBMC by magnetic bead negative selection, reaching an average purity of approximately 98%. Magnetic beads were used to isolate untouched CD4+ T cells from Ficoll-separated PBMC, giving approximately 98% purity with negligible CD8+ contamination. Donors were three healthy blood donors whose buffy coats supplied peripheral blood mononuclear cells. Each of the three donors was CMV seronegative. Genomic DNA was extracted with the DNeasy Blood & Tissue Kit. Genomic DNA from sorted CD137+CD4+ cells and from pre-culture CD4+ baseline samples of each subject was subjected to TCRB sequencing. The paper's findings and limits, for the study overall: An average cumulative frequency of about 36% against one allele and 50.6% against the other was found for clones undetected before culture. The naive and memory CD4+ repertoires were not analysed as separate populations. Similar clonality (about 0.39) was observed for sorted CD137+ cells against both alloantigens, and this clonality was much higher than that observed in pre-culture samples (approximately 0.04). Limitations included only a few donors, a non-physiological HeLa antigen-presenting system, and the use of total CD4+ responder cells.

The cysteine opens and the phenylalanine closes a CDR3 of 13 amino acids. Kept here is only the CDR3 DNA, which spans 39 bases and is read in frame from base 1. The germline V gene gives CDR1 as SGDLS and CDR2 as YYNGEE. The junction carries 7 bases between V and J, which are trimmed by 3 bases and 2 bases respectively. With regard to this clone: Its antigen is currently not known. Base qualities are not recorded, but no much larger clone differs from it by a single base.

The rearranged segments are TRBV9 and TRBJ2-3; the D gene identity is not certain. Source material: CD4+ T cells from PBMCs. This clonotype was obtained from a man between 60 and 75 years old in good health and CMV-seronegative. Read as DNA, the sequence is TGTGCCAGCAGCGAGAAGTCCACAGATACGCAGTATTTT. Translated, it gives CASSEKSTDTQYF.